This TCR beta chain derives from a study of T cell responses to AZD1222 COVID-19 vaccine. Notes on the study in general: Unmutated regions of variants are reportedly targeted by nearly half of spike-specific TCRs. Females made up more of the donors, who were largely white British, and clonal diversity may have come out too low.

On this clone: The antigen remains unidentified.

The CDR3 loop spans 17 amino acids. With V trimmed by 3 bases and J by 0 bases, 8 bases remained unmatched. Germline assignment: CDR1 LGHDT and CDR2 YNNKEL (reference sequence). Assay used: immunoSEQ multiplex PCR; TCRdb lists only in-frame clones, some missing. In the table there are around 180,000 clones, approximately 90% of which are singletons. The source is an adult in good health. The V call is TRBV3-1 (or the pseudogene TRBV3-2), the J call TRBJ2-5; TRBD1 matches 9 bases. Sequencing was performed on peripheral blood, taken on day 0 of AZD1222 vaccination. The CDR3 DNA reads TGTGCCAGCAGCCATTACCGGGACAGGGTGGACCAAGAGACCCAGTACTTC. Amino acids: CASSHYRDRVDQETQYF.